This T cell receptor (beta chain) was obtained from a study of T cell repertoires in cytomegalovirus infection (dated by TCRdb to between 2018 and 2020). For the study in its entirety: Donor HLA type was relevant to the analysis, as public TCR beta signatures indicated carriage of CMV infection together with the matching HLA type. Results and caveats for the whole study, not just this receptor: Cumulative frequency of public TCR beta family members discriminated carriers of CMV infection plus the relevant HLA type in this cohort and an independent roughly 320-donor cohort. The ex vivo response was dominated by HLA-C-restricted CMV-specific TCR beta clonotypes, which also provided the single most frequent clonotype in two of eight donors.

Sequencing took place on an Illumina HiSeq 1500. TCRdb's own reprocessing of the public reads used fastp at Q25 and MiXCR and kept productive beta chains. Here each entry gathers all rows of one CDR3 protein and keeps the most common genes and DNA. This sample has approximately 500,000 distinct CDR3 sequences in its table, and 26% of those were observed once. 13% of the sample is held by the ten biggest clonotypes. A few counts support this clonotype. Its antigen remains undetermined. No much larger clone exists at a distance of one base, and base qualities are not known. Here V drops 4 bases and J drops 9 bases, and the junction holds 14 bases not matched to any gene. From a lookup of the germline V gene, CDR1 and CDR2 are SGHVS and FNYEAQ. Including the terminal cysteine and phenylalanine, the CDR3 comprises 16 residues. Here the CDR3 DNA is all that survives: 48 bases in frame from base 1.

The sequence was obtained from a human donor in good health (CMV status not recorded). Some clones in this sample may be carry-over from other donors' samples. The sample consisted of PBMCs. Recombination connected TRBV7-6 to TRBJ2-1, and 8 junction bases match TRBD2. The sequence in DNA is TGTGCCAGCAGCTCCTGGGGGACTAGGGGTGCCGGTGAGCAGTTCTTC. This codes for CASSSWGTRGAGEQFF.